This T cell receptor (beta chain) is drawn from a study of cytomegalovirus exposure and HLA in healthy donors. Study outcomes and limitations: That first-cohort TCR clusters tended to co-occur in the 95 to 150 validation repertoires was found in a later analysis. Across donors, most TCRs were seen rarely, yet some public ones were widespread.

V lost 2 bases to trimming and J lost 6 bases; unmatched junction nucleotides: 11. The CDR3 has 17 amino acids. Per the germline V gene, CDR1 is KGHSH and CDR2 is LQKENI. The donors were in the roughly 130-subject validation cohort, distinct from the 666-subject first cohort. As regards this clone: Its antigen is unknown.

Only in-frame clones appear in the TCRdb table, and some are missing; sequencing was by immunoSEQ multiplex PCR. The sample shows 90,000 to 150,000 clones, more than 75% of them seen only once. The sequence derives from a man aged 18 to 29 in good health and CMV-seronegative. This chain joins TRBV18 and TRBJ2-1; 9 bases agree with TRBD2. The sequenced sample was PBMCs. The CDR3 bases are TGTGCCAGCTCACCAATCAGGGGCGGGAGGGCCTTCAATGAGCAGTTCTTC. Its translation: CASSPIRGGRAFNEQFF. Combining the CDR3 with reference TRBV18 and TRBJ2-1 gives the whole variable domain NAGVMQNPRHLVRRRGQEARLRCSPMKGHSHVYWYRQLPEEGLKFMVYLQKENIIDESGMPKERFSAEFPKEGPSILRIQQVVRGDSAAYFCASSPIRGGRAFNEQFFGPGTRLTVL.